The clone carrying this T cell receptor (beta chain) was counted a few times. Its antigen is unidentified. The data originate from a study of cytomegalovirus exposure and HLA in healthy donors. Study-wide results and caveats: Productive rates of about 87% or about 30% were seen for most TCR beta V segments in an earlier analysis. Under in vitro conditions, a few CMV-associated chains were confirmed as specific for CMV antigens.

The study ran its PCR with 60 Vbeta and 13 Jbeta primers. Method: immunoSEQ multiplex PCR; TCRdb's copy keeps in-frame clones and lacks some. This sample yields approximately 170,000 clones, of which 71% are seen a single time; about 1.4% belongs to the top ten. Trimming removed 7 bases from V and 2 bases from J; junction bases left unmatched: 7. CDR3 size: 14 residues. Looked up from germline, CDR1 is LGHNT and CDR2 is FRNRAP. The origin of this receptor is a girl aged 5-17 years in good health and CMV-seronegative. The sequencing input was PBMCs. The chain is built from TRBV12-5 and TRBJ2-5, with 7 bases fitting TRBD2. CDR3: CASDQRGDQETQYF. The CDR3 DNA follows: TGTGCTAGTGACCAGCGGGGCGATCAAGAGACCCAGTACTTC.